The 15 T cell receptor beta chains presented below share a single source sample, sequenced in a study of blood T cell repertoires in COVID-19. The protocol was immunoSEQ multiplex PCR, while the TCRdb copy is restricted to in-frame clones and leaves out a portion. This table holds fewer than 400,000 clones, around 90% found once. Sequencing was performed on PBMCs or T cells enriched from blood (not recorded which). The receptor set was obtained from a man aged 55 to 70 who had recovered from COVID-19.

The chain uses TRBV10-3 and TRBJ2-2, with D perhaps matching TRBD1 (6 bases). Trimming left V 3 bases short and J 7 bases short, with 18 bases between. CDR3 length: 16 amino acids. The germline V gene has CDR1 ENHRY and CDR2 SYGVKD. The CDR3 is CAISDLMAGEGGELFF. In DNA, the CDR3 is TGTGCCATCAGTGATTTGATGGCAGGGGAAGGCGGGGAGCTGTTTTTT.

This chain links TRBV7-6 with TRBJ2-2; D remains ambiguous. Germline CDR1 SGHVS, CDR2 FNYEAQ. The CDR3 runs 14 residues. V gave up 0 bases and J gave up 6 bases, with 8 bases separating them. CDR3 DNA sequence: TGTGCCAGCAGCTTAGCGCTCTCAGCCGGGGAGCTGTTTTTT. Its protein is CASSLALSAGELFF.

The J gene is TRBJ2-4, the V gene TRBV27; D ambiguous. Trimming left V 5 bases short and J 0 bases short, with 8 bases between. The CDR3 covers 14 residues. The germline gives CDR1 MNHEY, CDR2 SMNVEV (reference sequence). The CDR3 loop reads CASSTSLAKNIQYF. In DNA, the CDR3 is TGTGCCAGCAGTACGAGCCTAGCCAAAAACATTCAGTACTTC.

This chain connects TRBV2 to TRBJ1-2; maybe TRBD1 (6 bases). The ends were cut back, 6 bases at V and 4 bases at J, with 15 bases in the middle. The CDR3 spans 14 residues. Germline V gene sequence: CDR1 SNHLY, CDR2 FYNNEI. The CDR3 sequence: CASRRQEPPYGYTF. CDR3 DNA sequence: TGTGCCAGCAGGAGACAGGAGCCTCCCTATGGCTACACCTTC.

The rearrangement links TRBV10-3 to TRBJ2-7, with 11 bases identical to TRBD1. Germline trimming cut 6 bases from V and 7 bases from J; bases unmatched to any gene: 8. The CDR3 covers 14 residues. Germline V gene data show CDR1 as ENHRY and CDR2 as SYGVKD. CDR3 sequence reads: CAIRSGTGGEEQYF. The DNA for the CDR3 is TGTGCCATCAGATCCGGGACAGGGGGAGAAGAGCAGTACTTC.

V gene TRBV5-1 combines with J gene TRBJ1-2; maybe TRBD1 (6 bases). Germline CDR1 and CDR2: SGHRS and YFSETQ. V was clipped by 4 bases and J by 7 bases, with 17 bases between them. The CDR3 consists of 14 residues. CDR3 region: CASSRASGEFGYTF. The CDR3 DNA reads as TGCGCCAGCAGCCGAGCCTCAGGGGAATTTGGCTACACCTTC.

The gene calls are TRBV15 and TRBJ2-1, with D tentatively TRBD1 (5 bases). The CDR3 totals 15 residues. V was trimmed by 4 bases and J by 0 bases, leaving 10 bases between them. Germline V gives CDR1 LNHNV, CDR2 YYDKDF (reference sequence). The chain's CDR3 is CATSIDRNSYNEQFF. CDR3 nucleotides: TGTGCCACCAGCATAGACAGAAACTCCTACAATGAGCAGTTCTTC.

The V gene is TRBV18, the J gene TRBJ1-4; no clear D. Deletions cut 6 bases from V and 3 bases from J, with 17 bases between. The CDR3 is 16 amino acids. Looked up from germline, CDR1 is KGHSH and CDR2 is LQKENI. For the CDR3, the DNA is TGTGCCAGCTCCAAAAATTCGGGTCACGCTAATGAAAAACTGTTTTTT. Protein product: CASSKNSGHANEKLFF.

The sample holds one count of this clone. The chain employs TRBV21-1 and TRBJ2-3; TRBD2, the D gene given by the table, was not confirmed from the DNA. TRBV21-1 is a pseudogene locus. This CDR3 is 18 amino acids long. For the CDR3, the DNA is TGTGCCAGCAGCAAAGTAGGGACTAGCGGGAATAGCACAGATACGCAGTATTTT. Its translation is CASSKVGTSGNSTDTQYF.

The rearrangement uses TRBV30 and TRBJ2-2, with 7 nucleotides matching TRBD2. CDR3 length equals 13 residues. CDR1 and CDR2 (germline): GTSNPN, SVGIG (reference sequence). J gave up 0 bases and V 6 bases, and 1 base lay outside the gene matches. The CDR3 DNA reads TGTGCCTGTCGGGAGGCGAACACCGGGGAGCTGTTTTTT. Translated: CACREANTGELFF.

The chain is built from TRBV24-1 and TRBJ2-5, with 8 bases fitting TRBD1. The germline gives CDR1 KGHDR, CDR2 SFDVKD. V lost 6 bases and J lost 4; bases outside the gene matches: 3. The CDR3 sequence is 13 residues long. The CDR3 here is CATSLTGAETQYF. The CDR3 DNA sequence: TGTGCCACCAGTTTGACAGGGGCAGAGACCCAGTACTTC.

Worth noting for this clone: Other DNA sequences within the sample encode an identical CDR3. CDR3 DNA: TGTGCCAGCAGCTTAGGGCAGGGAAACTATGGCTACACCTTC. Translation: CASSLGQGNYGYTF. The V call is TRBV7-9, the J call TRBJ1-2, with TRBD1 as a possible D gene (5 bases). V was cut by 1 base and J by 2 bases, with 8 bases left in between. The CDR3 runs 14 residues. The germline V gene has CDR1 SEHNR and CDR2 FQNEAQ (reference sequence).

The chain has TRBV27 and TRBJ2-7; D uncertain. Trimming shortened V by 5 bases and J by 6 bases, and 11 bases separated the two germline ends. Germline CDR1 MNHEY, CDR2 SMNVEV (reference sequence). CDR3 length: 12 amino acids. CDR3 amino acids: CASSRLAGEQYF. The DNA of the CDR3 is TGTGCCAGCAGTCGCCTTGCCGGCGAGCAGTACTTC.

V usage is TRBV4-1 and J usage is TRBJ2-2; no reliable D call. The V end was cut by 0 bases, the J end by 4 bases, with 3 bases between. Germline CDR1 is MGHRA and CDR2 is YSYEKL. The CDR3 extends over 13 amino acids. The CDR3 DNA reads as TGCGCCAGCAGCCAAGACGGCACCGGGGAGCTGTTTTTT. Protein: CASSQDGTGELFF.

The CDR3 region has the DNA TGTGCCAGCAGTCCCCAGGGGGGATTTCATCAGCCCCAGCATTTT. This translates into CASSPQGGFHQPQHF. The V and J genes are TRBV6-5 and TRBJ1-5, with 7 bases fitting TRBD1. Unmatched junction bases numbered 9, after V lost 5 bases and J lost 5 bases. CDR3 length: 15 amino acids. Germline CDR1 reads MNHEY; CDR2 reads SVGAGI.